The 21 T cell receptor beta chains in this list originate from one sample, sequenced in a study of T cells expressing NK-cell markers. No DNA is given; TCRdb re-called the 5' RACE reads and lists each CDR3 protein once. This table holds about 400,000 distinct CDR3 sequences. Material for sequencing was blood T cells: a sorted CD56 or NKG2C T cell subset, CD4+ or CD8+ T cells, or bulk PBMC T cells (not recorded which). The source of these receptors is a woman aged 50 to 60 in good health.

V gene TRBV4-1 combines with J gene TRBJ2-7; TCRdb gives TRBD2 as the D gene, but with no DNA this cannot be confirmed. Germline V gene sequence: CDR1 MGHRA, CDR2 YSYEKL. The CDR3 runs to 17 residues. CDR3 sequence: CASSQIFNSGRRYEQYF.

The chain couples TRBV29-1 to TRBJ2-5; TCRdb lists TRBD1, though no DNA is available to test this call. This CDR3 comprises 14 residues. Germline CDR1 and CDR2: SQVTM and ANQGSEA. The CDR3 sequence: CSVEKGAYGETQYF.

The chain carries TRBV7-6 and TRBJ2-1. Germline values: CDR1 SGHVS, CDR2 FNYEAQ. The CDR3 is 14 amino acids. CDR3 in amino acids: CASSIYDSGNEQFF.

The V gene is TRBV29-1, the J gene TRBJ1-5; TCRdb indicates TRBD1, and absent DNA this call remains unverified. Per germline, CDR1 SQVTM and CDR2 ANQGSEA. This CDR3 is 13 amino acids long. The chain's CDR3 is CSVEKGANQPQHF. The full variable domain, completed using reference TRBV29-1 and TRBJ1-5, is SAVISQKPSRDICQRGTSLTIQCQVDSQVTMMFWYRQQPGQSLTLIATANQGSEATYESGFVIDKFPISRPNLTFSTLTVSNMSPEDSSIYLCSVEKGANQPQHFGDGTRLSIL.

This chain uses TRBV25-1 with TRBJ2-3; TCRdb reports TRBD2, a call that lacks DNA to check it against. CDR3 size: 16 residues. CDR1 MGHDK and CDR2 SYGVNS come from the germline V gene. This chain's CDR3 is CASSEGVAGGSDTQYF.

J is TRBJ2-1 and V is TRBV6-6; TCRdb lists TRBD1, though no DNA is available to test this call. The CDR3 runs to 15 residues. Per germline, CDR1 MNHNY and CDR2 SVGAGI (reference sequence). CDR3 protein: CASRTGGAPGNEQFF.

This rearrangement joins TRBV6-1 to TRBJ2-1; absent DNA, TCRdb's TRBD2 call cannot be checked. CDR1 and CDR2 (germline): MNHNS, SASEGT. The CDR3 loop spans 13 amino acids. Here the CDR3 reads CASSETQGGEQFF.

The chain carries TRBV6-5 and TRBJ2-3; absent DNA, TCRdb's TRBD1 call cannot be checked. Germline CDR1 and CDR2: MNHEY and SVGAGI. The CDR3 has 15 residues. This CDR3 is CASSVPTGSAYTQYF.

This chain links TRBV15 with TRBJ2-6; there is no DNA to check the TCRdb D call of TRBD1. This CDR3 is 17 amino acids long. Germline V gene sequence: CDR1 LNHNV, CDR2 YYDKDF (reference sequence). CDR3 sequence: CATSRDSRRSGANVLTF. Using reference TRBV15 and TRBJ2-6 for the parts outside the CDR3, the full variable domain is DAMVIQNPRYQVTQFGKPVTLSCSQTLNHNVMYWYQQKSSQAPKLLFHYYDKDFNNEADTPDNFQSRRPNTSFCFLDIRSPGLGDTAMYLCATSRDSRRSGANVLTFGAGSRLTVL.

V usage is TRBV6-6 and J usage is TRBJ2-1; TCRdb selects TRBD1, and the lack of DNA leaves this call unchecked. The germline V gene has CDR1 MNHNY and CDR2 SVGAGI (reference sequence). This CDR3 is 15 amino acids long. CDR3 sequence reads: CASSPQGASTFEQFF.

The chain combines TRBV7-2 with TRBJ2-4; TCRdb gives TRBD1 as the D gene, but with no DNA this cannot be confirmed. Germline-derived CDR1 and CDR2 are SGHTA and FQGNSA. The CDR3 is made up of 19 amino acids. The CDR3 region is CASSPSPRGGILAKNIQYF.

The V gene is TRBV7-3, the J gene TRBJ2-2; lacking DNA, the TRBD2 call made by TCRdb goes unchecked. Germline CDR1 is SGHTA and CDR2 is FQGTGA. This CDR3 spans 14 amino acids. The CDR3 sequence is CASSLASGRGELFF.

V usage is TRBV4-1 and J usage is TRBJ2-5; checking the TCRdb D call of TRBD2 is not possible without DNA. The CDR3 covers 19 residues. Germline V lookup: CDR1 MGHRA, CDR2 YSYEKL. The CDR3 spells CASSHKRLAGEVGQETQYF.

The gene calls are TRBV12-3 or TRBV12-4 and TRBJ2-4; TCRdb's D call of TRBD2 is untestable without DNA. The CDR3 is made up of 16 amino acids. CDR3 sequence reads: CASSLIAGTSVNIQYF.

The J gene is TRBJ2-2, the V gene TRBV29-1; the D call of TRBD1 rests on TCRdb alone, since no DNA is present to check it. The CDR3 is made up of 16 amino acids. Per the germline V gene, CDR1 is SQVTM and CDR2 is ANQGSEA. CDR3 loop: CSVVTLGTENTGELFF.

V gene TRBV5-1 combines with J gene TRBJ2-2; TCRdb's assignment of TRBD2 cannot be checked, as there is no DNA. Germline V gives CDR1 SGHRS, CDR2 YFSETQ. This CDR3 has 14 amino acids. CDR3 protein: CASSRDFATGELFF. Full variable domain (outside the CDR3, taken from reference TRBV5-1 and TRBJ2-2): KAGVTQTPRYLIKTRGQQVTLSCSPISGHRSVSWYQQTPGQGLQFLFEYFSETQRNKGNFPGRFSGRQFSNSRSEMNVSTLELGDSALYLCASSRDFATGELFFGEGSRLTVL.

The J gene is TRBJ2-1, the V gene TRBV6-5; the D call from TCRdb, TRBD2, cannot be confirmed without DNA. The CDR3 has 15 amino acids. Germline V gives CDR1 MNHEY, CDR2 SVGAGI. The CDR3 loop reads CASSPGLAGTVEQFF.

The chain employs TRBV20-1 and TRBJ2-5. CDR1 and CDR2 from the germline V gene are DFQATT and SNEGSKA (reference sequence). The CDR3 is 14 amino acids. CDR3 loop: CSAMPTRNQETQYF.

J is TRBJ2-3 and V is TRBV11-2; checking the TCRdb D call of TRBD2 is not possible without DNA. CDR1 and CDR2 from the germline V gene are SGHAT and FQNNGV. The CDR3 length is 18 residues. CDR3 loop: CASSLWGASGRAQDTQYF.

J is TRBJ2-3 and V is TRBV2; TCRdb's D call, TRBD1, is unchecked because there is no DNA. There are 14 residues in the CDR3. Per the germline V gene, CDR1 is SNHLY and CDR2 is FYNNEI. CDR3 region: CASSRDGRTDTQYF.

The rearrangement joins TRBV12-3 or TRBV12-4 to TRBJ2-7; TCRdb's D gene call, TRBD1, goes unchecked for lack of DNA. This CDR3 is 13 amino acids long. The CDR3 reads CASGTYSSYEQYF.